These T cell receptor beta chains were read from a single sample in a study of blood T cells in healthy people across ages. TCRdb re-called the 5' RACE reads through MiXCR, storing one row per CDR3 protein. The sample has hundreds of thousands of distinct CDR3 sequences, 56% seen once. Sequencing was performed on blood. These receptor sequences come from a middle-aged man in good health. Both conserved end residues are part of each CDR3. D genes are given only for firm matches. Size is omitted from some rows. Given values are once, few, many or a class for expanded clones.

>.|TRBJ2-7|.|TRBV4-2
TGTGCCAGCAGCCAAGAAATCGACAGGAAGCAGTACTTC
CASSQEIDRKQYF
>.|TRBJ2-7|.|TRBV29-1
TGCAGCGTTCTCCCTGAGGAAAGGGAATTTTACGAGCAGTACTTC
CSVLPEEREFYEQYF
>.|TRBJ2-3|.|TRBV14
TGTGCCAGCAGCCAAGATTTGCGGGATACGCAGTATTTT
CASSQDLRDTQYF
>.|TRBJ2-5|TRBD2|TRBV12-3/TRBV12-4
TGTGCCAGCAGGGCGGGGGGTCCTGGGACCCAGTACTTC
CASRAGGPGTQYF
>few|TRBJ2-7|.|TRBV7-9
TGTGCCAGCGTCTTGGGGGACAAATACGAGCAGTACTTC
CASVLGDKYEQYF
>.|TRBJ2-1|.|TRBV7-2
TGTGCCAGCAGCTTAGTGGGGGGATTGGATGAGCAGTTCTTC
CASSLVGGLDEQFF
>.|TRBJ2-7|.|TRBV4-1
TGCGCCAGCAGCCCACTAGGGACAGGGCCGGGAGGGCCCAACGAGCAGTACTTC
CASSPLGTGPGGPNEQYF
>.|TRBJ2-1|TRBD1|TRBV7-8
TGTGCCAGCAGCTTCCGACAGGGGGCGGCTAATGAGCAGTTCTTC
CASSFRQGAANEQFF
>.|TRBJ2-2|TRBD2|TRBV4-2
TGTGCCAGCAGCCAAAATACGGGACTAGGCCCCGGGGAGCTGTTTTTT
CASSQNTGLGPGELFF
>many|TRBJ2-5|.|TRBV27
TGTGCCAGCAGTTTAAGCGGGGAGACCCAGTACTTC
CASSLSGETQYF
>few|TRBJ2-5|.|TRBV20-1
TGCAGTGCTAGACGGACAATTCAGGAGACCCAGTACTTC
CSARRTIQETQYF
>.|TRBJ2-7|.|TRBV2
TGTGCCAGCAGTGAATGGGGGGCAGGGACCTACGAGCAGTACTTC
CASSEWGAGTYEQYF
>many|TRBJ2-3|.|TRBV6-2/TRBV6-3
TGTGCCAGCAACAGGGCGGAATCAGATACGCAGTATTTT
CASNRAESDTQYF
>.|TRBJ2-5|.|TRBV7-2
TGTGCCAGCAGCTTAGCTTCGACAGTCGGGGGCCAAGAGACCCAGTACTTC
CASSLASTVGGQETQYF
>few|TRBJ2-1|.|TRBV20-1
TGCAGTGCTAGCGGGGGTTCGTACAATGAGCAGTTCTTC
CSASGGSYNEQFF
>few|TRBJ1-2|.|TRBV20-1
TGCAGTGCTAGAGGGGGAACCGACTATGGCTACACCTTC
CSARGGTDYGYTF